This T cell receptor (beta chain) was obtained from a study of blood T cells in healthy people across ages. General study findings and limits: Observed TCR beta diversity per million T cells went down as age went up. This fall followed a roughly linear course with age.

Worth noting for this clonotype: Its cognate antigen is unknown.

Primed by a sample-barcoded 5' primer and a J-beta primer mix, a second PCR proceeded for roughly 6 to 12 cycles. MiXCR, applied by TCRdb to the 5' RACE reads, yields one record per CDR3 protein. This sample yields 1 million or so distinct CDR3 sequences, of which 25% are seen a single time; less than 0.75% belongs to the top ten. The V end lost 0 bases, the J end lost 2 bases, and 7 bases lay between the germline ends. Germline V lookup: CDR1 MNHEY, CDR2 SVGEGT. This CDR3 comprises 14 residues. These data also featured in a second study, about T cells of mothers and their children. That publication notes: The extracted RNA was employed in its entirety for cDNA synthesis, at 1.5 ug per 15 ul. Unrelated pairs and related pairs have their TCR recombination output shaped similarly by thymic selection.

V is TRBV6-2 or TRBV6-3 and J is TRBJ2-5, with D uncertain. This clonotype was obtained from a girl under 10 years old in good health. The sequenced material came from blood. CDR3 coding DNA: TGTGCCAGCAGTTACTCGATTGTGCAAGAGACCCAGTACTTC. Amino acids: CASSYSIVQETQYF.